These T cell receptor beta chains were read from a single sample in a study of PD-L1 blockade in urothelial cancer. Generated by immunoSEQ multiplex PCR, the TCRdb table keeps only in-frame clones and is missing some. The table includes more than 45,000 clones, approximately 78% detected once. Specimen: PBMCs, collected around atezolizumab (anti-PD-L1) treatment. Every receptor here comes from a man aged 50 or older with urothelial cancer. Each CDR3 is given with its conserved first and last residue. Expanded clones are given a class, and other clones once, few, many or no size at all.

NA | TRBV27 | CASKPRGTFSTNEKLFF
NA | TRBV7-2 | CASSLAQIGVDTQYF
NA | TRBV7-2 | CASSLELDRLLTKNEQFF
NA | TRBV7-9 | CASSLRTDQETQYF
NA | TRBV7-2 | CASSPDRGDTEAFF
NA | TRBV11-1 | CASRQGWLNEQFF
NA | TRBV5-1 | CASSVWGQTIEQFF
NA | TRBV6-5 | CASSHEGGDCGTQYF
NA | TRBV5-6 | CASSAGQKAFF
NA | TRBV29-1 | CSVVSGGLNTEAFF
NA | TRBV5-1 | CASAPGGSGNTIYF
NA | TRBV5-6 | CASSPGGTGRYGYTF
NA | TRBV28 | CASSLSGGAYEQYF
NA | TRBV5-1 | CASSPGTGGSEAFF
few | TRBV2 | CASSVDSKGEKLFF
NA | TRBV15 | CATSSGLGTGANYGYTF
NA | TRBV29-1 | CSAAGFRTEAFF
NA | TRBV7-2 | CAGRGSGDTQYF
NA | TRBV19 | CASSISSGRKVLEQYF
NA | TRBV7-9 | CASSPDRGTGDIQYF